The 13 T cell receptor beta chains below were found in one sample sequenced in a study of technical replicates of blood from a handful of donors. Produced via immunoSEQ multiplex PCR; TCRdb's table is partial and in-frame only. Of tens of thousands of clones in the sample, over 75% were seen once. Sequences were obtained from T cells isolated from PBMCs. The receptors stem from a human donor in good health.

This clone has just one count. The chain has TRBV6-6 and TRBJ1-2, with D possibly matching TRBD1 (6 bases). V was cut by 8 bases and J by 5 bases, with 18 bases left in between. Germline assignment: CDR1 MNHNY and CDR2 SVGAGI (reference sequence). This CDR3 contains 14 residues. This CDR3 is CASGGGRGEYGYTF. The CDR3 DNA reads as TGTGCCAGCGGGGGCGGCAGGGGTGAATATGGCTACACCTTC.

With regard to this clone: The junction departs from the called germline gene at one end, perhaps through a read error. The chain's CDR3 is CASSRDYNNEQFF. The DNA for the CDR3 is TGTGCTAGCAGCAGGGACTATAACAATGAGCAGTTCTTC. This chain uses TRBV7-7 with TRBJ2-1; 7 bases agree with TRBD2. Germline V CDR1 and CDR2: SSHAT, FNYEAQ (reference sequence). CDR3 length equals 13 residues.

The CDR3 sequence is CASSVDSAGGGQETQYF. CDR3 bases: TGTGCCAGCAGCGTAGATTCAGCAGGGGGCGGACAAGAGACCCAGTACTTC. This chain connects TRBV9 to TRBJ2-5; 8 bases align to TRBD1. Germline CDR1 SGDLS, CDR2 YYNGEE. V lost 0 bases and J lost 2; bases outside the gene matches: 9. The CDR3 totals 17 residues.

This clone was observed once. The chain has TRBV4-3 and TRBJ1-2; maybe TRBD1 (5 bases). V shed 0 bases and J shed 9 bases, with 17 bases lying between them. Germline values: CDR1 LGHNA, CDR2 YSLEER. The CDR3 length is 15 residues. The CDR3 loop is CASSQEAAQGYSYTF. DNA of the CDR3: TGCGCCAGCAGCCAAGAGGCGGCGCAGGGATATAGCTACACCTTC.

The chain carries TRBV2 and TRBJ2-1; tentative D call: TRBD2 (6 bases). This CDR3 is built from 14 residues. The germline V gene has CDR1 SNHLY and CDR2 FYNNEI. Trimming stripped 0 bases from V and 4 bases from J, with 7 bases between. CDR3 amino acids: CASSEAGGYNEQFF. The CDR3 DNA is TGTGCCAGCAGTGAAGCGGGAGGTTACAATGAGCAGTTCTTC.

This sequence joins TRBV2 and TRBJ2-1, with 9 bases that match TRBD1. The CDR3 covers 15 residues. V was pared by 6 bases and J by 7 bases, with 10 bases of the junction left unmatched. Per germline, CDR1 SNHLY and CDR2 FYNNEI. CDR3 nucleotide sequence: TGTGCCAGCAGCGAACTAACCGGGACAGGGAATGAGCAGTTCTTC. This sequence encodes CASSELTGTGNEQFF.

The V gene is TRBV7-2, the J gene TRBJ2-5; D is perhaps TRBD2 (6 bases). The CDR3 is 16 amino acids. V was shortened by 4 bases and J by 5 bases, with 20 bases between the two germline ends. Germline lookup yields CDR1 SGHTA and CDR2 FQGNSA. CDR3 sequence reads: CASSSPDGGGVETQYF. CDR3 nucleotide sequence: TGTGCCAGCAGCTCCCCGGATGGGGGAGGAGTGGAGACCCAGTACTTC.

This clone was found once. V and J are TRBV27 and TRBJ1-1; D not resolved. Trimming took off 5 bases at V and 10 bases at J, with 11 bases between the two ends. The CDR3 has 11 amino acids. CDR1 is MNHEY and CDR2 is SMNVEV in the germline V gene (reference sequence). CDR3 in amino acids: CASSPRGGAFF. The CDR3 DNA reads TGTGCCAGCAGTCCGAGAGGAGGAGCTTTCTTT.

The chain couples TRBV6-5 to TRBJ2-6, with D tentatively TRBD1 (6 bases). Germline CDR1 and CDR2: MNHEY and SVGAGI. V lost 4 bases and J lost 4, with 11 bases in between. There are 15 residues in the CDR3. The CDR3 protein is CASSSTGSGANVLTF. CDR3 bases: TGTGCCAGCAGTTCTACAGGGTCCGGGGCCAACGTCCTGACTTTC.

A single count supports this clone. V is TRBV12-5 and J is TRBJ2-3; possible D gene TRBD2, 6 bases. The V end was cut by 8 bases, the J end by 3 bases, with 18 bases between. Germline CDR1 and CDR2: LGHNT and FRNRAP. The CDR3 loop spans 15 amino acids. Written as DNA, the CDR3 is TGTGCTAGTAAGGTGGGGGGTTCGGAAACAGATACGCAGTATTTT. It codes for CASKVGGSETDTQYF.

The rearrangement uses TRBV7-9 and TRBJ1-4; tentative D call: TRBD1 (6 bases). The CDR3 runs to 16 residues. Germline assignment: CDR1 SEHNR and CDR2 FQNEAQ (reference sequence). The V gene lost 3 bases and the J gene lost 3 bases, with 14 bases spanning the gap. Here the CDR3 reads CASSFSTGSANEKLFF. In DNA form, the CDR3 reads TGTGCCAGCAGCTTTTCTACAGGGTCGGCTAATGAAAAACTGTTTTTT.

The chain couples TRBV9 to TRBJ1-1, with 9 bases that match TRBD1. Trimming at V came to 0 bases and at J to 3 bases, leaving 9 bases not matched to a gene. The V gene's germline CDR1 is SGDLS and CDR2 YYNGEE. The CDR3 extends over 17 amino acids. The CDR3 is CASSVGIGDREDTEAFF. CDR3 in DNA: TGTGCCAGCAGCGTAGGTATAGGGGACAGGGAAGACACTGAAGCTTTCTTT.

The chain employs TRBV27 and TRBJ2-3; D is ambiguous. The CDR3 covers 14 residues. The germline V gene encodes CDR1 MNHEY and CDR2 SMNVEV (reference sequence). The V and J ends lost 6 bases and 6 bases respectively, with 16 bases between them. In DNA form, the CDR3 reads TGTGCCAGCAGCAACCTCGGAGCCCTGGATACGCAGTATTTT. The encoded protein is CASSNLGALDTQYF.